The next 17 T cell receptor beta chains were all read from a single sample in a study of control samples from healthy donors and cancer patients. Produced via immunoSEQ multiplex PCR; TCRdb's table is partial and in-frame only. The table shows 400,000 to 450,000 clones, with 75% to 95% occurring only once. The sequencing sample was made of PBMCs. The origin of the receptors is a man in his forties with head and neck cancer.

The rearrangement uses TRBV5-1 and TRBJ2-2; perhaps TRBD1 as D (6 bases). Germline V CDR1 and CDR2: SGHRS, YFSETQ. The CDR3 is 14 amino acids. Trimming pared 1 base from V and 6 bases from J, leaving 10 bases between. The CDR3 here is CASSLIQGPGELFF. The DNA for the CDR3 is TGCGCCAGCAGCTTGATACAGGGACCCGGGGAGCTGTTTTTT.

The gene calls are TRBV28 and TRBJ1-5, with a weak D call TRBD1 (6 bases). This CDR3 has 12 residues. Between the trimmed V and J ends, which lost 6 bases and 14 bases, there was a span of 17 bases. The germline gives CDR1 MDHEN, CDR2 SYDVKM. For the CDR3, the DNA is TGTGCCAGCAGGCCTCCGGGACATGTGGAGCATTTT. Protein sequence: CASRPPGHVEHF.

The chain couples TRBV28 to TRBJ1-1, with D uncertain. Germline CDR1 reads MDHEN; CDR2 reads SYDVKM. Trimming removed 8 bases at V and 0 bases at J, with 13 bases between. CDR3 length: 14 residues. The CDR3, as DNA: TGTGCCAGCGGCTCCAGTCTTATGAACACTGAAGCTTTCTTT. It encodes CASGSSLMNTEAFF.

This rearrangement joins TRBV10-3 to TRBJ2-3, with D perhaps TRBD2 (5 bases). Trimming removed 6 bases at V and 0 bases at J, with 13 bases between. Per germline, CDR1 ENHRY and CDR2 SYGVKD. The CDR3 has 15 residues. Written as DNA, the CDR3 is TGTGCCATCAGGAACGGGCGGGTGAGCACAGATACGCAGTATTTT. Its protein product is CAIRNGRVSTDTQYF.

Only one count was recorded for this clone. The chain joins TRBV19 to TRBJ1-2, with unresolved D. This CDR3 is built from 12 residues. Trimming removed 4 bases at V and 6 bases at J, with 9 bases between. The germline V gene encodes CDR1 LNHDA and CDR2 SQIVND (reference sequence). Here the CDR3 DNA reads TGTGCCAGTAGTAATCTGGGGAATGGCTACACCTTC. Translation: CASSNLGNGYTF.

The chain uses TRBV5-1 and TRBJ1-1; D is ambiguous. Germline CDR1 SGHRS, CDR2 YFSETQ. The CDR3 is 11 amino acids. V lost 6 bases and J lost 7, with 10 bases in between. The CDR3 protein is CASKAGLEAFF. The CDR3 DNA reads as TGCGCCAGCAAAGCGGGTCTTGAAGCTTTCTTT. Together with reference TRBV5-1 and TRBJ1-1, the CDR3 gives the full variable domain: KAGVTQTPRYLIKTRGQQVTLSCSPISGHRSVSWYQQTPGQGLQFLFEYFSETQRNKGNFPGRFSGRQFSNSRSEMNVSTLELGDSALYLCASKAGLEAFFGQGTRLTVV.

The rearrangement uses TRBV19 and TRBJ2-2, with a tentative D call TRBD1 (6 bases). The length of the CDR3 is 15 residues. V was pared by 6 bases and J by 3 bases, with 14 bases between. Germline loops: CDR1 LNHDA, CDR2 SQIVND (reference sequence). The CDR3 protein is CASSINRADTGELFF. The DNA of the CDR3 is TGTGCCAGTAGCATCAACAGGGCGGACACCGGGGAGCTGTTTTTT. The entire variable domain, with the rest obtained from reference TRBV19 and TRBJ2-2, is as follows: DGGITQSPKYLFRKEGQNVTLSCEQNLNHDAMYWYRQDPGQGLRLIYYSQIVNDFQKGDIAEGYSVSREKKESFPLTVTSAQKNPTAFYLCASSINRADTGELFFGEGSRLTVL.

The V call is TRBV2, the J call TRBJ2-3; no reliable D call. Germline CDR1 reads SNHLY; CDR2 reads FYNNEI. The CDR3 totals 13 residues. V was clipped by 10 bases and J by 4 bases, with 15 bases between them. Here the CDR3 DNA reads TGTGCCATCACTGCGACTTTTTCAGATACGCAGTATTTT. This translates into CAITATFSDTQYF.

This chain joins TRBV10-2 and TRBJ2-7, with TRBD1 matching over 9 bases. Per germline, CDR1 WSHSY and CDR2 SAAADI. The CDR3 runs to 14 residues. With V trimmed by 3 bases and J by 1 base, 1 base remained unmatched. CDR3 bases: TGCGCCAGCAGTGAAGGGACAGGGTCCTACGAGCAGTACTTC. Amino acids: CASSEGTGSYEQYF.

The rearrangement uses TRBV29-1 and TRBJ2-2; 7 bases map to TRBD1. Germline V gene sequence: CDR1 SQVTM, CDR2 ANQGSEA. The CDR3 extends over 13 amino acids. Trimming at V came to 6 bases and at J to 4 bases, leaving 5 bases not matched to a gene. The CDR3, as DNA: TGCAGCGTCAGGGGGAGTAGCACCGGGGAGCTGTTTTTT. The encoded protein is CSVRGSSTGELFF.

The chain employs TRBV7-4 and TRBJ2-7; D remains unclear. V was trimmed by 2 bases and J by 3 bases, leaving 8 bases between them. The CDR3 totals 13 residues. Germline CDR1 reads SGHVT; CDR2 reads SQSDAQ. The CDR3 sequence is CASSLQINYEQYF. CDR3 in DNA: TGTGCCAGCAGCTTACAGATAAACTACGAGCAGTACTTC.

V and J are TRBV6-2 or TRBV6-3 and TRBJ2-2; TRBD2 agrees at 14 bases. The CDR3 contains 17 residues. V trimming: 2 bases; J trimming: 7 bases; junction bases outside the gene matches: 6. Germline lookup yields CDR1 MNHEY and CDR2 SVGEGT. CDR3 sequence: CASSYRLAGGSHGELFF. DNA for the CDR3: TGTGCCAGCAGTTACCGACTAGCGGGAGGGTCCCACGGGGAGCTGTTTTTT.

The V and J genes are TRBV11-2 and TRBJ2-7, with TRBD2 identical over 8 bases. Germline CDR1 SGHAT, CDR2 FQNNGV. V lost 2 bases to trimming and J lost 7 bases; unmatched junction nucleotides: 7. This CDR3 is 14 amino acids long. CDR3 amino acids: CASSLSQRGWEQYF. The CDR3 region has the DNA TGTGCCAGCAGCTTATCGCAGCGGGGGTGGGAGCAGTACTTC.

J is TRBJ1-1 and V is TRBV7-3; D ambiguous. The CDR3 is 13 amino acids. The V end lost 1 base, the J end lost 1 base, and 4 bases lay between the germline ends. CDR1 and CDR2 (germline): SGHTA, FQGTGA. The CDR3 protein is CASSLMRNTEAFF. CDR3 sequence (DNA): TGTGCCAGCAGCTTAATGAGGAACACTGAAGCTTTCTTT.

The chain carries TRBV28 and TRBJ1-4, with TRBD1 identical over 7 bases. V lost 2 bases and J lost 4; bases outside the gene matches: 4. CDR1 and CDR2 (germline): MDHEN, SYDVKM. The CDR3 has 15 amino acids. Here the CDR3 reads CASSLPDRFNEKLFF. CDR3 DNA sequence: TGTGCCAGCAGTTTACCGGACAGGTTTAATGAAAAACTGTTTTTT.

The chain links TRBV19 to TRBJ2-1; the match to TRBD1 covers 7 bases. This CDR3 contains 15 residues. With 4 bases clipped from V and 2 bases from J, the junction kept 5 bases outside the gene matches. Germline V gene lookup returns CDR1 LNHDA and CDR2 SQIVND (reference sequence). In DNA form, the CDR3 reads TGTGCCAGTAGTAAAACAGGGGACGCCTACAATGAGCAGTTCTTC. Its translation: CASSKTGDAYNEQFF.

The chain links TRBV30 to TRBJ1-1; D remains unclear. CDR1 GTSNPN and CDR2 SVGIG come from the germline V gene (reference sequence). V lost 0 bases, J lost 6 bases, and 8 bases lay in between. This CDR3 comprises 12 residues. CDR3 residues: CAWSVPWAEAFF. DNA of the CDR3: TGTGCCTGGAGTGTACCTTGGGCTGAAGCTTTCTTT.